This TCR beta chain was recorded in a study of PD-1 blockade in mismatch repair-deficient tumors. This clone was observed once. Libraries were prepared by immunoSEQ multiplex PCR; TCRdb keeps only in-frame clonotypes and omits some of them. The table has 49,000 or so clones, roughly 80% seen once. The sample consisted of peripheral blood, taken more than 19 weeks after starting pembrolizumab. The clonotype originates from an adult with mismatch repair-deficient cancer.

As DNA, the CDR3 is TGTGCCAGCAGTCTAACCCCCGACGAGCAGTACTTC. It yields the protein CASSLTPDEQYF. The rearrangement joins TRBV6-5 to TRBJ2-7; D call uncertain. Germline-derived CDR1 and CDR2 are MNHEY and SVGAGI. This CDR3 is 12 amino acids long. Deletions cut 5 bases from V and 5 bases from J, with 10 bases between.